The present T cell receptor (beta chain) was sequenced within a study of blood T cell repertoires in COVID-19. At the level of the study: Material from acute and convalescent COVID-19 was sourced from the United States, Italy and Spain.

Measured with immunoSEQ multiplex PCR; TCRdb has only the in-frame clones, and not every one. The data contain 200,000 to 250,000 clones, roughly 87% of them singletons. The ends lost 6 bases at V and 8 bases at J; junction bases unmatched: 6. Germline CDR1 is SEHNR and CDR2 is FQNEAQ (reference sequence). This CDR3 comprises 12 residues. Sample: peripheral blood. V and J are TRBV7-9 and TRBJ1-1; 7 nucleotides match TRBD1. The TCR comes from a man between 35 and 55 years old with active or convalescent COVID-19. CDR3 protein: CASRGDSPEAFF. The CDR3 nucleotides are TGTGCCAGCAGGGGGGACAGCCCCGAAGCTTTCTTT.